Shown below are 26 T cell receptor beta chains from a single sample sequenced in a study of T cell responses to AZD1222 COVID-19 vaccine. Sequencing used immunoSEQ multiplex PCR; TCRdb keeps in-frame clones, though not all of them. Of more than 150,000 clones listed, 75% to 90% were seen once; the top ten hold approximately 6.6%. This specimen consisted of peripheral blood, obtained after recovery from COVID-19. These receptors originate from an adult who had recovered from COVID-19.

This chain links TRBV13 with TRBJ2-7, with 8 bases identical to TRBD1. The ends lost 4 bases at V and 6 bases at J; junction bases unmatched: 8. Per the germline V gene, CDR1 is PRHDT and CDR2 is FYEKMQ (reference sequence). CDR3 length: 14 amino acids. CDR3 sequence: CASSSTLRGPEQYF. The CDR3 nucleotides read TGTGCCAGCAGCTCCACTCTCAGGGGGCCCGAGCAGTACTTC. The complete variable domain, with remaining parts taken from reference TRBV13 and TRBJ2-7, reads AAGVIQSPRHLIKEKRETATLKCYPIPRHDTVYWYQQGPGQDPQFLISFYEKMQSDKGSIPDRFSAQQFSDYHSELNMSSLELGDSALYFCASSSTLRGPEQYFGPGTRLTVT.

This chain joins TRBV15 and TRBJ1-2, with D tentatively TRBD1 (5 bases). V was clipped by 5 bases and J by 13 bases, with 23 bases between them. The germline gives CDR1 LNHNV, CDR2 YYDKDF (reference sequence). This CDR3 is 14 amino acids long. CDR3 residues: CATSSRWDLSKCTF. CDR3 in DNA: TGTGCCACCAGCTCCCGATGGGACCTGTCCAAGTGCACCTTC.

This chain joins TRBV5-5 and TRBJ1-2; unclear D gene. CDR1 and CDR2 from the germline V gene are SGHKS and YYEKEE (reference sequence). Trimming stripped 4 bases from V and 0 bases from J, with 7 bases between. The CDR3 runs to 13 residues. The CDR3 DNA reads TGTGCCAGCAGCCCCGACTCTAACTATGGCTACACCTTC. This codes for CASSPDSNYGYTF.

This clone was detected only once. The V gene is TRBV5-1, the J gene TRBJ2-7, with 8 bases that match TRBD1. The CDR3 has 15 residues. Germline V CDR1 and CDR2: SGHRS, YFSETQ. V lost 4 bases and J lost 5; bases outside the gene matches: 11. The CDR3: CASSDGTGQTNEQYF. The CDR3 DNA sequence: TGCGCCAGCAGCGACGGGACAGGCCAAACCAACGAGCAGTACTTC.

This chain joins TRBV10-3 and TRBJ1-2; maybe TRBD1 (5 bases). In germline, CDR1 is ENHRY, CDR2 SYGVKD. This CDR3 spans 12 amino acids. Trimming shortened V by 8 bases and J by 6 bases, and 13 bases separated the two germline ends. This chain's CDR3 is CAIFGTADGYTF. CDR3 sequence (DNA): TGTGCCATCTTCGGGACGGCAGATGGCTACACCTTC.

For the CDR3, the DNA is TGTGCCAGCAGCCCACAGGGGGCTTATGGCTACACCTTC. Its translation: CASSPQGAYGYTF. The chain joins TRBV5-6 to TRBJ1-2; 9 positions agree with TRBD1. The junction had 3 bases not matched to a gene; V was cut back by 4 bases and J by 5 bases. CDR1 is SGHDT, CDR2 YYEEEE, per germline. This CDR3 comprises 13 residues.

V usage is TRBV28 and J usage is TRBJ2-3, with D hard to call. CDR3 length: 14 amino acids. V gave up 4 bases and J gave up 6 bases, with 14 bases separating them. Germline V gives CDR1 MDHEN, CDR2 SYDVKM. This chain's CDR3 is CASSSFYVVDTQYF. The CDR3 nucleotides are TGTGCCAGCAGTTCCTTCTACGTTGTGGATACGCAGTATTTT.

The V gene is TRBV5-4, the J gene TRBJ1-2, with a possible D match to TRBD1 (5 bases). The V and J ends lost 4 bases and 0 bases respectively, with 7 bases between them. Germline loops: CDR1 SGHNT, CDR2 YYREEE (reference sequence). This CDR3 has 13 residues. The CDR3 region has the DNA TGTGCCAGCAGCGCGGGACCTAACTATGGCTACACCTTC. Translated: CASSAGPNYGYTF.

In the case of this clone: At one of its ends the junction is not consistent with the germline gene, which may arise from a read error. The V call is TRBV7-7, the J call TRBJ2-1; a weak D match, TRBD1 (5 bases). Germline V gene lookup returns CDR1 SSHAT and CDR2 FNYEAQ (reference sequence). The CDR3 totals 13 residues. The CDR3 here is CASSTGHYNEQFF. Written as DNA, the CDR3 is TGTGCTAGCAGTACCGGACACTACAATGAGCAGTTCTTC.

The chain has TRBV29-1 and TRBJ2-6, with 7 bases aligning to TRBD1. V shed 7 bases, J shed 1 base, and the junction held 10 bases outside the gene matches. The CDR3 length is 16 residues. CDR1 and CDR2 (germline): SQVTM, ANQGSEA. Here the CDR3 DNA reads TGCAGCGCCCGAGGACAGGCGACTTCTGGGGCCAACGTCCTGACTTTC. This codes for CSARGQATSGANVLTF.

J is TRBJ1-2 and V is TRBV5-4; weak D call: TRBD1 (6 bases). The ends were cut back, 5 bases at V and 4 bases at J, with 18 bases in the middle. Germline V gene data show CDR1 as SGHNT and CDR2 as YYREEE (reference sequence). This CDR3 has 15 residues. The chain's CDR3 is CASRVTGLTGYGYTF. In DNA form, the CDR3 reads TGTGCCAGCAGGGTAACAGGGTTGACGGGCTATGGCTACACCTTC.

The gene calls are TRBV2 and TRBJ1-1, with TRBD1 as a possible D gene (6 bases). From germline, CDR1 is SNHLY and CDR2 FYNNEI. V was pared by 11 bases and J by 0 bases, with 16 bases between. CDR3 length: 14 amino acids. The CDR3 loop is CAAVRGSMNTEAFF. The CDR3, as DNA: TGTGCCGCGGTTAGGGGGAGCATGAACACTGAAGCTTTCTTT.

This sequence joins TRBV7-9 and TRBJ1-2; D is uncertain. The CDR3 sequence is 13 residues long. V lost 3 bases to trimming and J lost 6 bases, with 11 bases between them. Germline CDR1 and CDR2: SEHNR and FQNEAQ (reference sequence). CDR3 region: CASSFEARDGYTF. CDR3 coding DNA: TGTGCCAGCAGCTTCGAGGCTAGGGATGGCTACACCTTC. The entire variable domain, with the rest obtained from reference TRBV7-9 and TRBJ1-2, is as follows: DTGVSQNPRHKITKRGQNVTFRCDPISEHNRLYWYRQTLGQGPEFLTYFQNEAQLEKSRLLSDRFSAERPKGSFSTLEIQRTEQGDSAMYLCASSFEARDGYTFGSGTRLTVV.

The V call is TRBV9, the J call TRBJ1-2; D remains ambiguous. CDR1 is SGDLS and CDR2 is YYNGEE in the germline V gene. The CDR3 loop spans 14 amino acids. The V end lost 4 bases, the J end lost 6 bases, and 16 bases lay between the germline ends. The CDR3 loop is CASSPRTQAHGYTF. CDR3 nucleotides: TGTGCCAGCAGCCCCAGGACCCAGGCCCATGGCTACACCTTC.

The chain is built from TRBV4-1 and TRBJ2-1; 8 bases match TRBD2. The germline gives CDR1 MGHRA, CDR2 YSYEKL. V dropped 2 bases and J dropped 4; count of bases not matched to a gene: 7. The CDR3 is made up of 16 amino acids. The CDR3 reads CASSQFSGAIYNEQFF. The CDR3, as DNA: TGCGCCAGCAGCCAATTTAGCGGGGCGATTTACAATGAGCAGTTCTTC.

The chain employs TRBV27 and TRBJ1-2, with D possibly being TRBD1 (5 bases). The CDR3 totals 13 residues. Trimming stripped 5 bases from V and 1 base from J, with 8 bases between. Germline V lookup: CDR1 MNHEY, CDR2 SMNVEV (reference sequence). CDR3 amino acids: CASSRQRNYGYTF. CDR3 coding DNA: TGTGCCAGCAGTAGACAGCGTAACTATGGCTACACCTTC.

This clone was found once. CDR3 coding DNA: TGTGCCAGCACCCGAGGAGACCTTCGGGGGGAAAAACTGTTTTTT. Translation gives CASTRGDLRGEKLFF. The V gene is TRBV7-6, the J gene TRBJ1-4; the D gene is possibly TRBD1 (5 bases). This CDR3 has 15 amino acids. Trimming stripped 7 bases from V and 8 bases from J, with 20 bases between. Germline lookup yields CDR1 SGHVS and CDR2 FNYEAQ.

V usage is TRBV11-3 and J usage is TRBJ2-7; D is perhaps TRBD1 (5 bases). Trimming removed 8 bases from V and 3 bases from J, with 14 bases in between. The CDR3 spans 13 residues. The V gene's germline CDR1 is SGHNT and CDR2 YENEEA. The CDR3: CASSTGGIYEQYF. DNA for the CDR3: TGTGCCAGCTCAACAGGTGGGATCTACGAGCAGTACTTC.

The V gene is TRBV7-9, the J gene TRBJ2-3; the match to TRBD1 covers 8 bases. The length of the CDR3 is 16 residues. With V trimmed by 4 bases and J by 0 bases, 6 bases remained unmatched. Germline V gives CDR1 SEHNR, CDR2 FQNEAQ (reference sequence). The CDR3 loop reads CASSSLWTGSTDTQYF. The CDR3, as DNA: TGTGCCAGCAGCTCCCTGTGGACAGGGAGCACAGATACGCAGTATTTT.

This rearrangement joins TRBV6-2 or TRBV6-3 to TRBJ2-3, with a possible D match to TRBD1 (5 bases). CDR1 MNHEY and CDR2 SVGEGT come from the germline V gene. The CDR3 consists of 14 residues. V lost 6 bases to trimming and J lost 1 base, with 11 bases between them. The CDR3 spells CASSPVTGTDTQYF. In DNA, the CDR3 is TGTGCCAGCAGCCCCGTGACAGGCACAGATACGCAGTATTTT.

This chain uses TRBV5-1 with TRBJ2-7; D perhaps matches TRBD1 (5 bases). Germline values: CDR1 SGHRS, CDR2 YFSETQ. V was shortened by 0 bases and J by 0 bases, with 10 bases between the two germline ends. The CDR3 is made up of 15 amino acids. CDR3 loop: CASSLEGLRSYEQYF. In DNA form, the CDR3 reads TGCGCCAGCAGCTTGGAGGGGCTCCGCTCCTACGAGCAGTACTTC.

The chain uses TRBV9 and TRBJ2-3; 8 bases are a match to TRBD2. V was pared by 0 bases and J by 5 bases, with 8 bases of the junction left unmatched. The germline V gene encodes CDR1 SGDLS and CDR2 YYNGEE. The CDR3 spans 16 residues. In DNA form, the CDR3 reads TGTGCCAGCAGCGTAGCGGGGGGGAATGTCGGAGATACGCAGTATTTT. This gives the protein CASSVAGGNVGDTQYF.

V gene TRBV4-1 combines with J gene TRBJ1-3; a possible D gene is TRBD1 (6 bases). The CDR3 is 18 amino acids. In germline, CDR1 is MGHRA, CDR2 YSYEKL. V shed 0 bases and J shed 4 bases, with 19 bases lying between them. The CDR3, as DNA: TGCGCCAGCAGCCAAGACCAGGGGAGGGTCGGAGGAGGAAACACCATATATTTT. Its protein product is CASSQDQGRVGGGNTIYF.

The chain links TRBV28 to TRBJ2-1; 9 nucleotides match TRBD2. V shed 6 bases, J shed 0 bases, and the junction held 6 bases outside the gene matches. Germline V gene lookup returns CDR1 MDHEN and CDR2 SYDVKM. The CDR3 runs 16 residues. CDR3 sequence (DNA): TGTGCCAGCAGCTTAGCGGGAGCCCGCTCCTACAATGAGCAGTTCTTC. This codes for CASSLAGARSYNEQFF.

This clone turned up a few times. The V and J genes are TRBV6-5 and TRBJ2-7, with 11 positions matching TRBD2. CDR1 and CDR2 from the germline V gene are MNHEY and SVGAGI. Trimming removed 4 bases from V and 6 bases from J; junction bases left unmatched: 8. The CDR3 contains 15 residues. The CDR3 is CASSLLAGGLSEQYF. The CDR3 DNA reads as TGTGCCAGCAGTTTATTAGCGGGGGGGCTCTCCGAGCAGTACTTC.

V gene TRBV5-1 combines with J gene TRBJ2-7; tentatively, D is TRBD1 (5 bases). This CDR3 has 15 residues. Germline lookup yields CDR1 SGHRS and CDR2 YFSETQ. Trimming removed 4 bases from V and 2 bases from J, with 16 bases in between. Here the CDR3 DNA reads TGCGCCAGCAGCCCATCAGCGACAGAACCCTACGAGCAGTACTTC. Its protein is CASSPSATEPYEQYF.